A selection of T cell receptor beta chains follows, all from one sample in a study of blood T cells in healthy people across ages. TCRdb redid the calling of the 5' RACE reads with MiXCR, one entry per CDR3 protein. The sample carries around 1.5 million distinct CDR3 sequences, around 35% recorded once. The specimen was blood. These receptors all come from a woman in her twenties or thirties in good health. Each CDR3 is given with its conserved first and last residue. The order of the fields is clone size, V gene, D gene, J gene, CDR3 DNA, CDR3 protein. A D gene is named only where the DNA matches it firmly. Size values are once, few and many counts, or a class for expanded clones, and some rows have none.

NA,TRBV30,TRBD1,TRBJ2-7,TGTGCCTGGAGTGTAATGGGACAGGGGGCCTTTTACGAGCAGTACTTC,CAWSVMGQGAFYEQYF
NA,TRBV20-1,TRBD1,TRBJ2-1,TGCAGTGCCGCGACGCGGGACAGGGGCTACAATGAGCAGTTCTTC,CSAATRDRGYNEQFF
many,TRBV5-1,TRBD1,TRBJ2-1,TGTGCCAGCAGTTTAGGACAGGGCAATGAGCAGTTCTTC,CASSLGQGNEQFF
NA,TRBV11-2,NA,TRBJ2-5,TGTGCCAGCAGCTTAGTTTGGGGGGGCAGGAATGAGCAGTACTTC,CASSLVWGGRNEQYF
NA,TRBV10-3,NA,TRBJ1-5,TGTGCCATCAGTGAGGGTCGTTGGCAGGGAAGCCAGCCCCAGCATTTT,CAISEGRWQGSQPQHF
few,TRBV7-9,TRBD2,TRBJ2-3,TGTGCCAGCAGCCCTCAAATAGCGGGGGGGAGCACAGATACGCAGTATTTT,CASSPQIAGGSTDTQYF
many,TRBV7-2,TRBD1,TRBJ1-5,TGTGCCAGCAGCCTCGGACAGGGGTTTCAGCCCCAGCATTTT,CASSLGQGFQPQHF
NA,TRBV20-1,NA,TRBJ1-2,TGCAGTGCAAGGCACGCTAACTATGGCTACACCTTC,CSARHANYGYTF
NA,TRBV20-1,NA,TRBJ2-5,TGCAGTGCTATGTCCGAAGAGACCCAGTACTTC,CSAMSEETQYF
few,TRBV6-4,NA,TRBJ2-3,TGTGCCAGCAGTGACTCGGGATCGGTCGGGGATACGCAGTATTTT,CASSDSGSVGDTQYF
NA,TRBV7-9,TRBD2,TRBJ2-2,TGTGCCAGCAGCGCGCCGGGACTAGTCGACACCGGGGAGCTGTTTTTT,CASSAPGLVDTGELFF
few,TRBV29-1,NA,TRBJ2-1,TGCAGCGTTTACAGACTGGGCTCCTACAATGAGCAGTTCTTC,CSVYRLGSYNEQFF
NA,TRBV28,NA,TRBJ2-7,TGTGCCAGCAGTTTGACGAGGGTCGAGCAGTACTTC,CASSLTRVEQYF
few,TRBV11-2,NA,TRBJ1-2,TGTGCCAGCCACGCCGGGAGAACACCATATGGCTACACCTTC,CASHAGRTPYGYTF
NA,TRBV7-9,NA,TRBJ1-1,TGTGCCAGCAGCGTCGAACAGATGAACACTGAAGCTTTCTTT,CASSVEQMNTEAFF
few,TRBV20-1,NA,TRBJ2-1,TGCAGTGCTAGAGTCGGGGGGCGGGCCAGCTCCTACAATGAGCAGTTCTTC,CSARVGGRASSYNEQFF
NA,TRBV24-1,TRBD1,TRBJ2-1,TGTGCCACCAGTGATTCTCGACAGGGGGATCACAATGAGCAGTTCTTC,CATSDSRQGDHNEQFF
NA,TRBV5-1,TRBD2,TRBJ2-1,TGCGCCAGCAGGATGGGGGGGGGATCCTACAATGAGCAGTTCTTC,CASRMGGGSYNEQFF
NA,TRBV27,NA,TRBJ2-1,TGTGCCAGCAGTTGGGGGAAAGGGAACAATGAGCAGTTCTTC,CASSWGKGNNEQFF
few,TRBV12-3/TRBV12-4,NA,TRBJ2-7,TGTGCCAGCAGTTATTTGGGTCCATTCTACGAGCAGTACTTC,CASSYLGPFYEQYF
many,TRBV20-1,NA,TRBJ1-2,TGCAGTGCCCCCCCGGGGGGCGGGGGCTATGGCTACACCTTC,CSAPPGGGGYGYTF
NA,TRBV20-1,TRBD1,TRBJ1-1,TGCAGTGCTAGTGCCTTGACAGGGAAGGACACTGAAGCTTTCTTT,CSASALTGKDTEAFF